The 9 T cell receptor beta chains listed next were all sequenced from one sample in a study of T cells in Graves' hyperthyroidism and ophthalmopathy. Amplified TCR beta CDR3 regions derived from RNA transcripts. The HTBI set primed first-round TCR CDR3 RT-PCR. Using its own MiXCR run on the multiplex PCR reads, TCRdb lists one record per CDR3 protein. The sample yields under 350,000 distinct CDR3 sequences, roughly 18% seen once. The sample taken for sequencing was blood. All receptors come from a woman aged 45-65 years with Graves' hyperthyroidism.

The chain combines TRBV19 with TRBJ1-4, with a possible D match to TRBD1 (6 bases). CDR1 is LNHDA and CDR2 is SQIVND in the germline V gene (reference sequence). Trimming removed 8 bases from V and 6 bases from J, with 16 bases in between. The CDR3 has 14 residues. The CDR3 reads CASGRGGSDEKLFF. As DNA, the CDR3 is TGTGCCAGTGGACGAGGGGGATCAGATGAAAAACTGTTTTTT.

This clonotype occurred many times. The chain's CDR3 is CASSVLRGALYNEQFF. CDR3 in DNA: TGTGCCAGCAGTGTACTTCGGGGGGCCCTCTACAATGAGCAGTTCTTC. The V gene is TRBV2, the J gene TRBJ2-1; possible D gene TRBD2, 7 bases. Trimming took off 4 bases at V and 3 bases at J, with 16 bases between the two ends. Germline CDR1 reads SNHLY; CDR2 reads FYNNEI. This CDR3 is built from 16 residues.

This clonotype was detected a few times. The gene calls are TRBV20-1 and TRBJ1-1; unclear D gene. V lost 2 bases and J lost 1, with 8 bases in between. The CDR3 loop spans 13 amino acids. Per germline, CDR1 DFQATT and CDR2 SNEGSKA (reference sequence). CDR3 sequence: CSARINANTEAFF. In DNA, the CDR3 is TGCAGTGCTAGAATCAACGCGAACACTGAAGCTTTCTTT.

The sample holds a few counts of this clonotype. CDR3 region: CASSGAGQSSYEQYF. The DNA for the CDR3 is TGTGCCAGCAGTGGAGCGGGACAGAGCTCCTACGAGCAGTACTTC. The chain recombines TRBV6-1 with TRBJ2-7; D assignment may be TRBD1 or TRBD2 (7 bases each). The CDR3 runs to 15 residues. Germline CDR1 MNHNS, CDR2 SASEGT. V lost 4 bases and J 0 bases, leaving 13 bases between the germline ends.

This clonotype was observed at least ten times. The CDR3 DNA reads TGCAGTGCTAGGGAGACTAGCGGCTCGAGATGGCTTTACAATGAGCAGTTCTTC. This codes for CSARETSGSRWLYNEQFF. The chain combines TRBV20-1 with TRBJ2-1; 9 bases align to TRBD2. Losses at the gene ends were 3 bases for V and 4 bases for J; bases not matched to a gene: 16. The CDR3 is 18 amino acids. Germline CDR1 reads DFQATT; CDR2 reads SNEGSKA (reference sequence).

This clonotype was counted only a few times. At one end, the junction sequence differs from germline, possibly due to a read error. This rearrangement joins TRBV7-3 to TRBJ2-3, with a possible D match to TRBD2 (5 bases). Germline lookup yields CDR1 SGHTA and CDR2 FQGTGA. CDR3 length: 16 residues. CDR3 sequence reads: CASSLNGVPSTDTQYF. The CDR3 DNA reads as TGTGCCAGCAGTTTAAACGGGGTCCCTAGCACAGATACGCAGTATTTT.

A word on this clonotype: A much larger clone lies a single base off, so this may be a read error. The J gene is TRBJ1-5, the V gene TRBV18; TRBD1 matches 7 bases. Germline assignment: CDR1 KGHSH and CDR2 LQKENI. The CDR3 has 14 residues. CDR3 nucleotide sequence: TGTGCCAGCTCACGTGACAGGGACAATCCGCCCCAGCATTTT. Its protein product is CASSRDRDNPPQHF.

On this clonotype itself: A read error may account for a junction end that differs from germline. The V call is TRBV20-1, the J call TRBJ2-1; TRBD2 matches 11 bases. CDR1 is DFQATT and CDR2 is SNEGSKA in the germline V gene (reference sequence). The CDR3 is made up of 16 amino acids. The CDR3 loop reads CSARHALAGGHNKQFF. The CDR3 DNA follows: TGCAGTGCTAGACACGCATTAGCGGGAGGGCACAATAAGCAGTTCTTC.

This clonotype occurred many times. The CDR3 protein is CASSQPGQAIYNEQFF. Written as DNA, the CDR3 is TGCGCCAGCAGCCAACCGGGACAGGCTATATACAATGAGCAGTTCTTC. The chain joins TRBV5-1 to TRBJ2-1; 8 bases match TRBD1. The CDR3 runs 16 residues. J lost 4 bases, V lost 4 bases, and 10 bases had no gene match. Germline V gives CDR1 SGHRS, CDR2 YFSETQ.